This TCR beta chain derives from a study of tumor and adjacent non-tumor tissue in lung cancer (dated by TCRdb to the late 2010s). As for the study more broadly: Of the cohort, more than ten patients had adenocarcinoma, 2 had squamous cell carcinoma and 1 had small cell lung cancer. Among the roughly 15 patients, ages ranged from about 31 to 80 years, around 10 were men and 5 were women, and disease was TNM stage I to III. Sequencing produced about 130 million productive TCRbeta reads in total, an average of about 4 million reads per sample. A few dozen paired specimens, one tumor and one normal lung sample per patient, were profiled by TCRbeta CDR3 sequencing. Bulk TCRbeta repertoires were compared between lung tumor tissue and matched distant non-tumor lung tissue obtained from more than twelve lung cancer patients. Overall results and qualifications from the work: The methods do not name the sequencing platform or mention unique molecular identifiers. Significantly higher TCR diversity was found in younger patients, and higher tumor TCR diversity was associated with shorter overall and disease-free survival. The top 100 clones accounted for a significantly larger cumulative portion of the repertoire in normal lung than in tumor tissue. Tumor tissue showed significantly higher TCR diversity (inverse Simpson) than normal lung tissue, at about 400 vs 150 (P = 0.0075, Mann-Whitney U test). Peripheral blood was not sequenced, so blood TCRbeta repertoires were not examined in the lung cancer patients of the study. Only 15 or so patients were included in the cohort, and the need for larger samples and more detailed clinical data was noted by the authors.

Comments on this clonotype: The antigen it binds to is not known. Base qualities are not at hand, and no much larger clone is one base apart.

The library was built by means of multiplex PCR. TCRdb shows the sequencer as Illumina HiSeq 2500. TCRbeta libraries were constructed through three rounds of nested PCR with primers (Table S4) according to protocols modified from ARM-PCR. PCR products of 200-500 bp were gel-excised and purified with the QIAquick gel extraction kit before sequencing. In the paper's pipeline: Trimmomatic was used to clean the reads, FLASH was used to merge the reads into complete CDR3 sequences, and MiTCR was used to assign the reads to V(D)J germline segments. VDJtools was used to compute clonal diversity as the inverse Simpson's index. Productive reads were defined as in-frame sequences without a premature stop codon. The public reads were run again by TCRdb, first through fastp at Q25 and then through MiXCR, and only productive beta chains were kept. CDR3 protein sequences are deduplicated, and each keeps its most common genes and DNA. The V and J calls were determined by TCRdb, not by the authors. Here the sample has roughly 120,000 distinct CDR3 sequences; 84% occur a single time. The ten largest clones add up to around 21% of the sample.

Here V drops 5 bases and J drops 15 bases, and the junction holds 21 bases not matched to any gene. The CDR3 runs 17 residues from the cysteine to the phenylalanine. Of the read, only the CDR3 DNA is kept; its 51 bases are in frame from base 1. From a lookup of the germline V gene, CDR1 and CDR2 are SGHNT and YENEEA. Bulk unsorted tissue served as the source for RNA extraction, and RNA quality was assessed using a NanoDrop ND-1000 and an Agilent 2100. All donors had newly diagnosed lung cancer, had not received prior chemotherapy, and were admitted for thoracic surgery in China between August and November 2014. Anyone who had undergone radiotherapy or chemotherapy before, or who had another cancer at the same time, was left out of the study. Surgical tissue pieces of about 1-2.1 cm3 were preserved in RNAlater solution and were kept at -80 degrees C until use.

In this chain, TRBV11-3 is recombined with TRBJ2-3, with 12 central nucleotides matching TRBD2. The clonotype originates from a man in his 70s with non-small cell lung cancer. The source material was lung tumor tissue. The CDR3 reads CASSQGLAGSRSDMHYF. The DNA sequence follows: TGTGCCAGCAGCCAAGGACTAGCGGGGTCGCGATCAGATATGCATTATTTT.